The 12 T cell receptor beta chains reported below all come from one sample, sequenced in a study of OX40 agonist ivuxolimab in advanced cancers. The method behind the library was the immunoSEQ multiplex PCR assay. TCRdb obtained this table from immuneACCESS and retained in-frame rearrangements with V and J assigned. These tables miss some clones; where compared with another copy, unresolved V genes account for less than half of the shortfall, and the remainder is unexplained. The sample includes 95,000 to 150,000 clones, with around 93% observed a single time. Roughly 0.15% of the sample is taken by the ten largest. Here the sequenced sample was CD4+ or CD8+ T cells sorted from blood, taken in a trial of the OX40 agonist ivuxolimab. Receptors were obtained from an adult with an advanced solid tumor such as melanoma, head and neck, liver or kidney cancer.

The chain has TRBV19 and TRBJ1-2; the match to TRBD1 covers 7 bases. The CDR3 loop spans 14 amino acids. V lost 3 bases, J lost 8 bases, and 9 bases stayed unmatched. Germline-derived CDR1 and CDR2 are LNHDA and SQIVND (reference sequence). The CDR3 reads CASSIGGQANGYTF. Written as DNA, the CDR3 is TGTGCCAGTAGTATTGGAGGACAGGCTAACGGCTACACCTTC.

A few counts support this clone. The chain carries TRBV6-5 and TRBJ2-7; possible D gene TRBD2, 5 bases. Germline V lookup: CDR1 MNHEY, CDR2 SVGAGI. Trimming stripped 8 bases from V and 2 bases from J, with 16 bases between. CDR3 length: 14 residues. CDR3 sequence (DNA): TGTGCCAGCGGGCCGTGGTCGACTACCTACGAGCAGTACTTC. Translated: CASGPWSTTYEQYF.

The DNA for the CDR3 is TGCGCCAGCAGCTTGGTTTTAGCGGGGTACCAGCAGGAGACCCAGTACTTC. It is translated as CASSLVLAGYQQETQYF. V usage is TRBV5-1 and J usage is TRBJ2-5; 8 nucleotides align to TRBD2. There are 17 residues in the CDR3. V trimming: 0 bases; J trimming: 5 bases; junction bases outside the gene matches: 12. Germline loops: CDR1 SGHRS, CDR2 YFSETQ. Using reference TRBV5-1 and TRBJ2-5 for the parts outside the CDR3, the full variable domain is KAGVTQTPRYLIKTRGQQVTLSCSPISGHRSVSWYQQTPGQGLQFLFEYFSETQRNKGNFPGRFSGRQFSNSRSEMNVSTLELGDSALYLCASSLVLAGYQQETQYFGPGTRLLVL.

The chain uses TRBV7-9 and TRBJ2-3; unclear D gene. This CDR3 has 16 residues. Per the germline V gene, CDR1 is SEHNR and CDR2 is FQNEAQ (reference sequence). Trimming left V 5 bases short and J 0 bases short, with 15 bases between. Here the CDR3 reads CASSPRGASSTDTQYF. In nucleotides, the CDR3 is TGTGCCAGCAGCCCCCGTGGCGCCTCAAGCACAGATACGCAGTATTTT.

This clone was recorded a few times. The chain couples TRBV5-5 to TRBJ2-7, with TRBD2 matching over 7 bases. With 1 base clipped from V and 6 bases from J, the junction kept 4 bases outside the gene matches. The length of the CDR3 is 13 residues. Germline V gene sequence: CDR1 SGHKS, CDR2 YYEKEE (reference sequence). The CDR3 region is CASSLTSEGEQYF. The CDR3 coding sequence is TGTGCCAGCAGCTTGACTAGCGAGGGCGAGCAGTACTTC.

V usage is TRBV7-8 and J usage is TRBJ1-1; 7 bases fit TRBD1. Germline V gene data show CDR1 as SGHVS and CDR2 as FQNEAQ. The CDR3 extends over 16 amino acids. J lost 2 bases, V lost 7 bases, and 13 bases had no gene match. DNA of the CDR3: TGTGCCAGCACCGATAAGACAGGGTCCCTTAACACTGAAGCTTTCTTT. Its translation is CASTDKTGSLNTEAFF.

The chain is built from TRBV10-1 and TRBJ1-2; D is uncertain. The CDR3 totals 13 residues. Germline CDR1 WNHNN, CDR2 SYGVQD (reference sequence). Deletions cut 2 bases from V and 3 bases from J, with 7 bases between. The CDR3 protein is CASSERAYYGYTF. The CDR3 coding sequence is TGCGCCAGCAGTGAGAGGGCCTACTATGGCTACACCTTC.

This chain joins TRBV6-5 and TRBJ1-2; a possible D gene is TRBD1 (5 bases). The CDR3 sequence is 14 residues long. Germline V gives CDR1 MNHEY, CDR2 SVGAGI. Trimming pared 6 bases from V and 0 bases from J, leaving 11 bases between. The CDR3 nucleotides read TGTGCCAGCAGGCCGGGACTAGCTAACTATGGCTACACCTTC. It translates to CASRPGLANYGYTF.

The chain couples TRBV11-3 to TRBJ2-2; 14 bases fit TRBD2. The CDR3 has 15 amino acids. Trimming cost V 5 bases and J 6 bases; bases outside gene matches: 2. Germline assignment: CDR1 SGHNT and CDR2 YENEEA. For the CDR3, the DNA is TGTGCCAGCAGCCAGGGACTAGCGGGAGCCGGGGAGCTGTTTTTT. This encodes CASSQGLAGAGELFF.

The chain is built from TRBV5-5 and TRBJ2-1; 8 bases align to TRBD1. This CDR3 is 15 amino acids long. Germline trimming cut 0 bases from V and 4 bases from J; bases unmatched to any gene: 3. The germline gives CDR1 SGHKS, CDR2 YYEKEE (reference sequence). The CDR3 sequence is CASSLGTGGYNEQFF. CDR3 coding DNA: TGTGCCAGCAGCTTGGGTACAGGGGGGTACAATGAGCAGTTCTTC.

The J gene is TRBJ2-2, the V gene TRBV5-1; D might be TRBD1 or TRBD2, each matching 5 bases. V lost 0 bases and J 6 bases, leaving 12 bases between the germline ends. The CDR3 totals 15 residues. Germline V gene lookup returns CDR1 SGHRS and CDR2 YFSETQ. CDR3 amino acids: CASSLGRDPPGELFF. The CDR3, as DNA: TGCGCCAGCAGCTTGGGCCGGGACCCGCCCGGGGAGCTGTTTTTT.

The rearrangement links TRBV4-1 to TRBJ1-6; 8 bases align to TRBD1. This CDR3 comprises 18 residues. Germline assignment: CDR1 MGHRA and CDR2 YSYEKL. The ends lost 1 base at V and 4 bases at J; junction bases unmatched: 9. The CDR3 coding sequence is TGCGCCAGCAGCCAAGGCCCCCGGACAGGGAGGTATAATTCACCCCTCCACTTT. Amino acids: CASSQGPRTGRYNSPLHF.